This TCR beta chain was recorded in a study of OX40 agonist ivuxolimab in advanced cancers. In the study overall: With a range of about 23 to 90, age averaged 60 years, and 65% to 90% were male.

Study-wide points: The specificity for antigen of the expanded peripheral T cells was not determined. Partly responding patients at 0.1-3.0 mg/kg showed some of the smallest clonal expansion.

Data came from immunoSEQ multiplex PCR; TCRdb stores just in-frame clones and leaves some out. The sample holds 75,000 to 95,000 clones, 70% to 90% seen once. Patients were ineligible given autoimmune disease history or systemic immunosuppression. The CDR3 has 11 residues. With 5 bases clipped from V and 13 bases from J, the junction kept 4 bases outside the gene matches. Germline assignment: CDR1 ENHRY and CDR2 SYGVKD. Concerning this clone itself: Its antigen is not identified.

This receptor was taken from an adult with an advanced solid tumor such as melanoma, head and neck, liver or kidney cancer. The input for sequencing was CD4+ or CD8+ T cells sorted from blood, taken in a trial of the OX40 agonist ivuxolimab. V and J are TRBV10-3 and TRBJ1-1, with TRBD1 matching 10 bases. DNA of the CDR3: TGTGCCATCAGTCCGGGGACAGGGGTTTTCTTT. Protein sequence: CAISPGTGVFF.